A selection of T cell receptor beta chains follows, all from one sample in a study of blood T cells in healthy people across ages. One entry per CDR3 protein results from TCRdb running MiXCR on the 5' RACE reads. The data contain 1 million to 1.2 million distinct CDR3 sequences, roughly two fifths of them singletons. The sample consisted of blood. The receptors stem from a man younger than 35 in good health. Both conserved end residues are part of each CDR3. A D gene is named only where the DNA matches it firmly. For some rows the clone size is stated as once, few or many, or as a class when expanded; others skip it.

length,D,size,V,J,CDR3,DNA
14,TRBD1,.,TRBV12-3/TRBV12-4,TRBJ1-1,CASTTTGGLPEAFF,TGTGCCAGCACCACGACAGGGGGCCTTCCTGAAGCTTTCTTT
15,.,few,TRBV5-1,TRBJ2-5,CASSLRGGLQETQYF,TGCGCCAGCAGCTTGAGGGGGGGGCTTCAAGAGACCCAGTACTTC
16,TRBD1,few,TRBV3-1,TRBJ2-1,CASSLKSGQGHNEQFF,TGTGCCAGCAGCCTAAAGAGTGGACAGGGGCACAATGAGCAGTTCTTC
15,TRBD1,few,TRBV6-6,TRBJ2-1,CASAVSDRTYNEQFF,TGTGCCAGCGCCGTATCGGACAGGACTTACAATGAGCAGTTCTTC
13,.,.,TRBV27,TRBJ2-3,CASTTWSTDTQYF,TGTGCCAGCACCACATGGTCCACAGATACGCAGTATTTT
15,.,few,TRBV12-3/TRBV12-4,TRBJ2-5,CASSFGGRGLLKQYF,TGTGCCAGCAGTTTTGGGGGCAGGGGACTGCTAAAGCAGTACTTC
13,.,few,TRBV6-2/TRBV6-3,TRBJ1-2,CASSYSGIDGYTF,TGTGCCAGCAGTTACTCTGGGATCGATGGCTACACCTTC
12,.,.,TRBV20-1,TRBJ1-2,CSARAGADGYTF,TGCAGTGCTAGAGCAGGGGCTGATGGCTACACCTTC
13,.,few,TRBV11-2,TRBJ2-7,CASEGPNSYEQYF,TGTGCCTCCGAGGGCCCCAACTCCTACGAGCAGTACTTC
13,.,few,TRBV20-1,TRBJ1-2,CSASDSPLRGYTF,TGCAGTGCCAGCGACAGTCCCCTGAGGGGCTACACCTTC
16,.,.,TRBV9,TRBJ2-5,CASSGYRDTTQETQYF,TGTGCCAGCAGCGGATACCGGGACACCACTCAAGAGACCCAGTACTTC
13,.,.,TRBV5-5,TRBJ2-3,CASTVQGTDTQYF,TGTGCCAGCACGGTACAGGGCACAGATACGCAGTATTTT
13,.,.,TRBV21-1,TRBJ1-2,CASSKADNGGYTF,TGTGCCAGCAGCAAAGCAGACAACGGTGGCTACACCTTC
13,TRBD1,many,TRBV12-3/TRBV12-4,TRBJ1-1,CASSGQGNTEAFF,TGTGCCAGCAGCGGACAGGGGAACACTGAAGCTTTCTTT
14,.,.,TRBV2,TRBJ1-2,CASGGGAEIYGYTF,TGTGCCAGCGGTGGGGGAGCAGAAATATATGGCTACACCTTC
14,.,few,TRBV3-1,TRBJ2-5,CASSQDRDSAGQYF,TGTGCCAGCAGCCAAGACAGGGACTCTGCGGGGCAGTACTTC
17,TRBD2,.,TRBV4-3,TRBJ2-1,CASSQLAGGTSYNEQFF,TGCGCCAGCAGCCAACTAGCGGGGGGGACGTCCTACAATGAGCAGTTCTTC
12,.,many,TRBV7-2,TRBJ2-1,CASSFNSATQFF,TGTGCCAGCAGCTTTAACAGCGCAACGCAGTTCTTC
13,.,few,TRBV5-1,TRBJ2-1,CASAPASYNEQFF,TGCGCCAGTGCACCTGCCTCCTACAATGAGCAGTTCTTC
15,.,.,TRBV29-1,TRBJ1-2,CSVETGRASNYGYTF,TGCAGCGTCGAAACAGGGCGCGCATCTAACTATGGCTACACCTTC
12,.,.,TRBV7-2,TRBJ2-5,CASSLGGQTQYF,TGTGCCAGCAGCTTAGGGGGGCAGACCCAGTACTTC
13,TRBD1,.,TRBV7-9,TRBJ1-1,CASKTQGAPEAFF,TGTGCCAGCAAGACTCAGGGGGCCCCTGAAGCTTTCTTT
14,.,.,TRBV6-5,TRBJ2-3,CASSSGVYTDTQYF,TGTGCCAGCAGTTCGGGAGTGTACACAGATACGCAGTATTTT
13,.,.,TRBV18,TRBJ2-7,CASSPYGAYEQYF,TGTGCCAGCTCACCCTACGGGGCATACGAGCAGTACTTC
15,.,.,TRBV12-3/TRBV12-4,TRBJ1-2,CASSLAGAANYGYTF,TGTGCCAGCAGTTTAGCTGGGGCGGCCAACTATGGCTACACCTTC
15,.,few,TRBV7-2,TRBJ2-4,CASSPLLVYLGERYF,TGTGCCAGCAGCCCCCTTTTGGTATATTTGGGCGAGCGGTACTTC
15,TRBD1,.,TRBV9,TRBJ1-2,CASSVGGQAWNGYTF,TGTGCCAGCAGCGTAGGGGGACAGGCCTGGAATGGCTACACCTTC
17,.,.,TRBV7-9,TRBJ2-2,CASSIVSERDPTGELFF,TGTGCCAGCAGCATAGTATCGGAGCGTGACCCCACCGGGGAGCTGTTTTTT
20,.,.,TRBV4-2,TRBJ1-3,CASSRVGPGNRVSSGNTIYF,TGTGCCAGCAGCCGAGTGGGGCCCGGGAACAGGGTTAGCTCTGGAAACACCATATATTTT
16,.,many,TRBV20-1,TRBJ2-3,CSARDLERYSTDTQYF,TGCAGTGCTAGAGATCTTGAGCGTTATAGCACAGATACGCAGTATTTT
16,.,once,TRBV4-2,TRBJ2-1,CASSQDESGSYNEQFF,TGTGCCAGCAGCCAAGATGAATCAGGGTCCTACAATGAGCAGTTCTTC
12,.,.,TRBV7-2,TRBJ2-1,CASSLGASEQFF,TGTGCCAGCAGCTTAGGGGCGTCTGAGCAGTTCTTC
15,.,.,TRBV20-1,TRBJ1-5,CSARDTGRGNQPQHF,TGCAGTGCTAGAGATACCGGAAGGGGCAATCAGCCCCAGCATTTT
13,.,.,TRBV11-1,TRBJ1-1,CASSSPPRAEAFF,TGTGCCAGCAGCTCCCCCCCGCGAGCTGAAGCTTTCTTT
17,.,.,TRBV7-2,TRBJ1-6,CASSFQARVEGYSPLHF,TGTGCCAGCAGCTTTCAGGCTAGGGTTGAGGGATATTCACCCCTCCACTTT
15,TRBD1,.,TRBV9,TRBJ2-3,CASSVGTGVDMAQYF,TGTGCCAGCAGCGTGGGGACAGGGGTAGATATGGCGCAGTATTTT
20,TRBD2,.,TRBV5-4,TRBJ2-1,CASSLVGTSGLFNSYNEQFF,TGTGCCAGCAGCTTGGTCGGGACTAGCGGACTTTTCAACTCCTACAATGAGCAGTTCTTC
14,TRBD1,.,TRBV12-3/TRBV12-4,TRBJ1-5,CASRQGAGNQPQHF,TGTGCCAGCAGGCAGGGGGCTGGCAATCAGCCCCAGCATTTT
15,.,few,TRBV10-3,TRBJ1-2,CAISRDVAPNYGYTF,TGTGCCATCAGCAGGGACGTAGCTCCTAACTATGGCTACACCTTC
15,.,.,TRBV7-3,TRBJ2-7,CASSLVPDIYNEQYF,TGTGCCAGCAGCCTCGTCCCGGATATATACAATGAGCAGTACTTC
13,TRBD2,few,TRBV6-5,TRBJ2-2,CASNIGGTGELFF,TGTGCCAGCAATATCGGGGGGACCGGGGAGCTGTTTTTT
15,.,few,TRBV5-6,TRBJ1-2,CASSLEILPGNGYTF,TGTGCCAGCAGCTTGGAAATCCTCCCGGGGAATGGCTACACCTTC
16,.,once,TRBV7-9,TRBJ1-6,CASSPLPSSYNSPLHF,TGTGCCAGCAGCCCTCTCCCGAGCTCCTATAATTCACCCCTCCACTTT
12,.,few,TRBV25-1,TRBJ1-2,CASSDPGYGYTF,TGTGCCAGCAGTGATCCTGGCTATGGCTACACCTTC
13,.,few,TRBV6-5,TRBJ1-1,CASRKGGNTEAFF,TGTGCCAGCCGAAAGGGGGGGAACACTGAAGCTTTCTTT
14,.,.,TRBV15,TRBJ2-5,CATSTRDGQETQYF,TGTGCCACCAGCACCCGCGATGGTCAAGAGACCCAGTACTTC
15,.,.,TRBV13,TRBJ1-2,CASAEQGHMDYGYTF,TGTGCCAGCGCCGAACAGGGACACATGGACTATGGCTACACCTTC
16,TRBD2,.,TRBV5-1,TRBJ2-2,CASSLTSGGYTGELFF,TGCGCCAGCAGCCTGACTAGCGGGGGATACACCGGGGAGCTGTTTTTT
15,.,.,TRBV7-9,TRBJ2-5,CASSGGRAEEETQYF,TGTGCCAGCAGCGGGGGACGAGCGGAGGAAGAGACCCAGTACTTC
13,.,few,TRBV7-2,TRBJ1-6,CASSLVDTAPLHF,TGTGCCAGCAGCTTAGTCGATACAGCACCCCTCCACTTT
15,.,.,TRBV5-1,TRBJ2-1,CASSLLAGYHNEQFF,TGCGCCAGTAGCTTGTTGGCAGGGTACCACAATGAGCAGTTCTTC
14,.,few,TRBV6-5,TRBJ2-7,CASSSAGGLNEQYF,TGTGCCAGCAGTTCCGCTGGGGGGCTCAACGAGCAGTACTTC